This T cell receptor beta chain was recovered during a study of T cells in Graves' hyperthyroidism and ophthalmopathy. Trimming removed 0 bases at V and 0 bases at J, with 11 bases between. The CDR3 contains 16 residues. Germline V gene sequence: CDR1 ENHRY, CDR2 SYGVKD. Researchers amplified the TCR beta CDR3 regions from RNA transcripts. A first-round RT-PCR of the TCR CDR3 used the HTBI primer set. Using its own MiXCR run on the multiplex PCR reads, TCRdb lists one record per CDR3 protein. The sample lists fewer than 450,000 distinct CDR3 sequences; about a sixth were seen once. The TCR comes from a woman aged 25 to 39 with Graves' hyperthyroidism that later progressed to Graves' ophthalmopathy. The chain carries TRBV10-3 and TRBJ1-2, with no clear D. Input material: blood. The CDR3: CAISESNVRANYGYTF. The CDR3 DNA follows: TGTGCCATCAGTGAGTCGAATGTCAGAGCTAACTATGGCTACACCTTC.